The rows below give T cell receptor beta chains drawn from one sample of a study of cytomegalovirus exposure and HLA in healthy donors. TCRdb's table, derived via immunoSEQ multiplex PCR, lists solely in-frame clones and lacks some. The sample contains approximately 90,000 clones, 70% to 80% of which appear only once. The sequenced sample was PBMCs. Source of these receptors: a man between 25 and 39 years old in good health and CMV-seronegative. CDR3s include the opening cysteine and the closing phenylalanine or tryptophan. A D gene is named only where the DNA matches it firmly. Some rows mark clone size as missing; the rest say once, few, many or name a class of expanded clone.

abundance: NA; j_gene: TRBJ2-5; v_gene: TRBV5-6; d_gene: TRBD1; CDR3aa: CASSFGDSIMGETQYF; CDR3nt: TGTGCCAGCAGTTTTGGGGACAGTATCATGGGAGAGACCCAGTACTTC
abundance: NA; j_gene: TRBJ2-1; v_gene: TRBV4-2; d_gene: TRBD1; CDR3aa: CASSPAGGAFNEQFF; CDR3nt: TGTGCCAGCAGCCCGGCAGGGGGAGCGTTCAATGAGCAGTTCTTC
abundance: NA; j_gene: TRBJ2-7; v_gene: TRBV5-8; d_gene: NA; CDR3aa: CASSGGYEQYF; CDR3nt: TGTGCCAGCTCCGGAGGCTACGAGCAGTACTTC
abundance: once; j_gene: TRBJ1-1; v_gene: TRBV6-5; d_gene: TRBD1; CDR3aa: CASSYWAGGTEAFF; CDR3nt: TGTGCCAGCAGTTACTGGGCAGGGGGCACTGAAGCTTTCTTT
abundance: few; j_gene: TRBJ1-2; v_gene: TRBV6-5; d_gene: TRBD1; CDR3aa: CASSKQGALGYTF; CDR3nt: TGTGCCAGCAGTAAACAGGGGGCGCTGGGCTACACCTTC
abundance: NA; j_gene: TRBJ1-1; v_gene: TRBV7-9; d_gene: NA; CDR3aa: CSSSKAQGDDTEAFF; CDR3nt: TGTTCCAGCAGCAAGGCTCAGGGTGACGACACTGAAGCTTTCTTT
abundance: NA; j_gene: TRBJ1-2; v_gene: TRBV7-2; d_gene: NA; CDR3aa: CASSFGTRSGYTF; CDR3nt: TGTGCCAGCAGCTTTGGGACTCGGAGTGGCTACACCTTC
abundance: NA; j_gene: TRBJ2-1; v_gene: TRBV7-2; d_gene: NA; CDR3aa: CASSPMPRGPSSYNEQFF; CDR3nt: TGTGCCAGCAGCCCAATGCCCCGCGGGCCGAGCTCCTACAATGAGCAGTTCTTC
abundance: NA; j_gene: TRBJ2-1; v_gene: TRBV28; d_gene: TRBD2; CDR3aa: CASSFSRLAGSISDRWEQFF; CDR3nt: TGTGCCAGCAGTTTTTCCCGTCTAGCGGGATCAATCTCGGATAGATGGGAGCAGTTCTTC
abundance: NA; j_gene: TRBJ1-1; v_gene: TRBV9; d_gene: NA; CDR3aa: CASSVGLQGTEAFF; CDR3nt: TGTGCCAGCAGCGTAGGTCTACAGGGTACTGAAGCTTTCTTT
abundance: once; j_gene: TRBJ2-1; v_gene: TRBV5-4; d_gene: TRBD2; CDR3aa: CASSSSGVGSYNEQFF; CDR3nt: TGTGCCAGCAGTTCCAGCGGGGTCGGCTCCTACAATGAGCAGTTCTTC
abundance: once; j_gene: TRBJ2-1; v_gene: TRBV10-3; d_gene: NA; CDR3aa: CAISEGRGREQFF; CDR3nt: TGTGCCATCAGTGAGGGAAGGGGGAGAGAGCAGTTCTTC
abundance: NA; j_gene: TRBJ1-1; v_gene: TRBV7-2; d_gene: NA; CDR3aa: CASSLFRPGNTEAFF; CDR3nt: TGTGCCAGCAGCTTATTTAGGCCAGGAAACACTGAAGCTTTCTTT
abundance: NA; j_gene: TRBJ2-7; v_gene: TRBV10-3; d_gene: TRBD1; CDR3aa: CAISEQGKPYEQYF; CDR3nt: TGTGCCATCAGTGAACAGGGGAAGCCCTACGAGCAGTACTTC
abundance: NA; j_gene: TRBJ2-1; v_gene: TRBV28; d_gene: NA; CDR3aa: CASSFFLRGRYNEQFF; CDR3nt: TGTGCCAGCAGTTTTTTCCTCAGGGGTCGCTACAATGAGCAGTTCTTC
abundance: NA; j_gene: TRBJ2-3; v_gene: TRBV7-2; d_gene: NA; CDR3aa: CASSAARTDTQYF; CDR3nt: TGTGCCAGCAGCGCCGCTAGGACAGATACGCAGTATTTT